One and the same sample provided the 27 T cell receptor beta chains below, sequenced in a study of persistence of HIV-infected CD4 T cells. Sequencing used immunoSEQ version 4 in survey mode. Assay used: immunoSEQ multiplex PCR; TCRdb lists only in-frame clones, some missing. The sample yields around 32,000 clones, approximately 66% seen once. Cells were stimulated with overlapping HIV-1 Gag 15-mer peptides. CD4+ T cells upregulating both CD40 ligand and CD69 were sorted as responding cells. What these receptors recognize is not known. Sample: CD4+ T cells sorted from PBMCs after approximately 19-hour stimulation, taken from a patient who received antiretroviral therapy. The receptors were gathered from an adult man with HIV who was CMV-seropositive.

This clone appeared once. The V gene is TRBV6-5, the J gene TRBJ2-7; D may be TRBD2 (6 bases). V lost 6 bases to trimming and J lost 6 bases, with 18 bases between them. This CDR3 is 14 amino acids long. CDR1 is MNHEY, CDR2 SVGAGI, per germline. The CDR3 DNA is TGTGCCAGCAGAAGGTCCCCGGAGGGCTCCGAGCAGTACTTC. Translated: CASRRSPEGSEQYF.

The genes are TRBV15 and TRBJ2-2, with unresolved D. The CDR3 covers 15 residues. The V end lost 1 base, the J end lost 0 bases, and 6 bases lay between the germline ends. Per germline, CDR1 LNHNV and CDR2 YYDKDF (reference sequence). CDR3: CATSRGDTNTGELFF. The CDR3 nucleotides read TGTGCCACCAGCAGAGGAGACACGAACACCGGGGAGCTGTTTTTT.

This clone was detected a few times. The rearrangement links TRBV10-3 to TRBJ1-1; possible D gene TRBD1, 5 bases. This CDR3 has 15 residues. Trimming cost V 5 bases and J 5 bases, with 18 bases left between them. Looked up from germline, CDR1 is ENHRY and CDR2 is SYGVKD. The CDR3 coding sequence is TGTGCCATCAGTTCAGGGTTAGGCGTGTATACTGAAGCTTTCTTT. This sequence encodes CAISSGLGVYTEAFF.

V usage is TRBV7-2 and J usage is TRBJ1-1; D gene ambiguous. V shed 1 base and J shed 2 bases, with 8 bases lying between them. The CDR3 covers 14 residues. Germline V gene data show CDR1 as SGHTA and CDR2 as FQGNSA. CDR3 residues: CASSLDPGNTEAFF. CDR3 coding DNA: TGTGCCAGCAGCTTAGATCCGGGAAACACTGAAGCTTTCTTT.

The CDR3 region has the DNA TGTGCCAGCAGCGCTGGGGGGGGACCGGAGGATAATGAAAAACTGTTTTTT. It is translated as CASSAGGGPEDNEKLFF. The V call is TRBV9, the J call TRBJ1-4; tentatively, D is TRBD1 (5 bases). The CDR3 loop spans 17 amino acids. V was clipped by 3 bases and J by 4 bases, with 19 bases between them. Per germline, CDR1 SGDLS and CDR2 YYNGEE.

The chain carries TRBV10-1 and TRBJ2-1; TRBD2 aligns across 13 bases. Germline V gene data show CDR1 as WNHNN and CDR2 as SYGVQD (reference sequence). The CDR3 extends over 18 amino acids. Trimming at V came to 2 bases and at J to 2 bases, leaving 6 bases not matched to a gene. This chain's CDR3 is CASSEGLTSGGPYNEQFF. The CDR3, as DNA: TGCGCCAGCAGTGAGGGGTTGACTAGCGGGGGGCCCTACAATGAGCAGTTCTTC.

Of note for this clone: This CDR3 is also generated by other DNA sequences in the sample. The chain uses TRBV9 and TRBJ2-3; 10 nucleotides agree with TRBD2. V was clipped by 0 bases and J by 2 bases; unmatched bases: 3. The CDR3 spans 16 residues. CDR1 and CDR2 (germline): SGDLS, YYNGEE. CDR3 residues: CASSVGTSGATDTQYF. The DNA of the CDR3 is TGTGCCAGCAGCGTAGGAACTAGCGGGGCCACAGATACGCAGTATTTT.

The CDR3 loop is CASSPTGQSQETQYF. In DNA, the CDR3 is TGCGCCAGCAGTCCCACTGGACAGTCCCAAGAGACCCAGTACTTC. V usage is TRBV10-1 and J usage is TRBJ2-5; tentatively, D is TRBD1 (6 bases). Trimming took off 5 bases at V and 1 base at J, with 14 bases between the two ends. This CDR3 region has 15 residues. CDR1 is WNHNN, CDR2 SYGVQD, per germline (reference sequence).

V gene TRBV5-4 combines with J gene TRBJ1-1; D may be TRBD1 (6 bases). The CDR3 extends over 14 amino acids. V lost 0 bases, J lost 4 bases, and 10 bases lay in between. Per the germline V gene, CDR1 is SGHNT and CDR2 is YYREEE (reference sequence). The CDR3 loop is CASSLEQGSTEAFF. DNA of the CDR3: TGTGCCAGCAGCTTGGAACAGGGAAGCACTGAAGCTTTCTTT. Drawing the rest from reference TRBV5-4 and TRBJ1-1, the complete variable domain is ETGVTQSPTHLIKTRGQQVTLRCSSQSGHNTVSWYQQALGQGPQFIFQYYREEENGRGNFPPRFSGLQFPNYSSELNVNALELDDSALYLCASSLEQGSTEAFFGQGTRLTVV.

The V gene is TRBV6-1, the J gene TRBJ1-2, with D possibly TRBD1 on 6 matching bases. Trimming left V 1 base short and J 4 bases short, with 10 bases between. Germline V CDR1 and CDR2: MNHNS, SASEGT. The CDR3 runs to 14 residues. CDR3 DNA: TGTGCCAGCAGTGAAGGGGGGGGCCCCTATGGCTACACCTTC. Residues: CASSEGGGPYGYTF.

The rearrangement uses TRBV24-1 and TRBJ2-2, with D tentatively TRBD1 (6 bases). Germline V gives CDR1 KGHDR, CDR2 SFDVKD. This CDR3 contains 16 residues. V lost 9 bases, J lost 5 bases, and 21 bases lay in between. The CDR3: CATSGFGQLRTGELFF. CDR3 nucleotides: TGTGCCACCTCAGGCTTCGGACAGTTGAGAACCGGGGAGCTGTTTTTT.

This chain connects TRBV7-8 to TRBJ1-3; D uncertain. Germline V CDR1 and CDR2: SGHVS, FQNEAQ. The V end was cut by 3 bases, the J end by 2 bases, with 8 bases between. The CDR3 is 14 residues long. For the CDR3, the DNA is TGTGCCAGCAGCTTGAGTGAGACTGGAAACACCATATATTTT. It is translated as CASSLSETGNTIYF.

The chain uses TRBV19 and TRBJ2-7, with D maybe TRBD2 (5 bases). Germline V gives CDR1 LNHDA, CDR2 SQIVND (reference sequence). The CDR3 is 14 residues long. Trimming stripped 5 bases from V and 3 bases from J, with 14 bases between. The CDR3 is CASSVRGEYYEQYF. The CDR3 DNA follows: TGTGCCAGTAGTGTCCGGGGAGAGTACTACGAGCAGTACTTC.

The chain joins TRBV18 to TRBJ2-7, with D perhaps TRBD2 (5 bases). V was pared by 3 bases and J by 3 bases, with 21 bases between. The CDR3 is made up of 17 amino acids. Germline-derived CDR1 and CDR2 are KGHSH and LQKENI. Written as DNA, the CDR3 is TGTGCCAGCTCACCTCCTCGCGACGGTAGGGAGTTCTACGAGCAGTACTTC. Translated, it gives CASSPPRDGREFYEQYF.

This clone appeared a single time. The V call is TRBV27, the J call TRBJ2-2; 7 bases match TRBD2. The length of the CDR3 is 16 residues. V was pared by 2 bases and J by 2 bases, with 5 bases of the junction left unmatched. Germline CDR1 MNHEY, CDR2 SMNVEV (reference sequence). The CDR3 DNA reads TGTGCCAGCAGTTTAATCGGGGGGTCCAACACCGGGGAGCTGTTTTTT. Its translation: CASSLIGGSNTGELFF.

This rearrangement joins TRBV7-2 to TRBJ2-5; 11 nucleotides agree with TRBD2. The CDR3 runs to 15 residues. V lost 1 base, J lost 9 bases, and 7 bases stayed unmatched. Germline CDR1 and CDR2: SGHTA and FQGNSA. The CDR3 sequence: CASSLGTSGSESQYF. As DNA, the CDR3 is TGTGCCAGCAGCTTAGGGACTAGCGGGTCCGAGTCCCAGTACTTC.

J is TRBJ2-7 and V is TRBV19; D call uncertain. This CDR3 contains 14 residues. The germline CDR1 and CDR2 sequences are LNHDA and SQIVND (reference sequence). Between the trimmed V and J ends, which lost 1 base and 0 bases, there was a span of 7 bases. The CDR3 DNA follows: TGTGCCAGTAGTATAGGGGGATACTCCTACGAGCAGTACTTC. Translated: CASSIGGYSYEQYF.

The V call is TRBV6-5, the J call TRBJ1-3; D not resolved. Trimming stripped 5 bases from V and 2 bases from J, with 13 bases between. Looked up from germline, CDR1 is MNHEY and CDR2 is SVGAGI. The length of the CDR3 is 15 residues. CDR3 amino acids: CASSPFLNPGNTIYF. In DNA form, the CDR3 reads TGTGCCAGCAGTCCATTCCTAAATCCTGGAAACACCATATATTTT.

The chain combines TRBV6-1 with TRBJ1-5; D is unresolved. With 8 bases removed from V and 4 bases from J, the gap between germline ends came to 12 bases. CDR3 size: 13 residues. Germline values: CDR1 MNHNS, CDR2 SASEGT. The CDR3 sequence is CASYTGRNQPQHF. The CDR3 nucleotides read TGTGCCAGCTACACTGGTAGAAATCAGCCCCAGCATTTT.

This chain links TRBV5-4 with TRBJ2-3; the match to TRBD2 covers 7 bases. This CDR3 has 15 residues. Looked up from germline, CDR1 is SGHNT and CDR2 is YYREEE (reference sequence). The J segment lost 2 bases and the V segment lost 0 bases, leaving 3 bases of the junction unmatched. The CDR3 DNA reads TGTGCCAGCAGCTTGGGAGCGGGGCTCACAGATACGCAGTATTTT. Translating gives CASSLGAGLTDTQYF.

The chain combines TRBV5-4 with TRBJ1-1; 10 positions agree with TRBD1. Germline V lookup: CDR1 SGHNT, CDR2 YYREEE (reference sequence). The J segment lost 1 base and the V segment lost 0 bases, leaving 3 bases of the junction unmatched. The CDR3 runs to 16 residues. The CDR3 nucleotides read TGTGCCAGCAGCTTGGGGGGACAGGGGAAGAACACTGAAGCTTTCTTT. This codes for CASSLGGQGKNTEAFF.

The V and J genes are TRBV28 and TRBJ2-4, with D possibly being TRBD1 (5 bases). The CDR3 has 14 residues. Trimming removed 1 base at V and 5 bases at J, with 9 bases between. CDR1 and CDR2 from the germline V gene are MDHEN and SYDVKM. The CDR3 loop is CASSLSGLQNIQYF. The CDR3 nucleotides read TGTGCCAGCAGTTTATCAGGGCTCCAAAACATTCAGTACTTC.

The chain carries TRBV7-9 and TRBJ2-1, with 15 bases fitting TRBD2. With 2 bases clipped from V and 7 bases from J, the junction kept 3 bases outside the gene matches. The germline V gene has CDR1 SEHNR and CDR2 FQNEAQ (reference sequence). This CDR3 is built from 16 residues. Written as DNA, the CDR3 is TGTGCCAGCAGCTTAAGGACTAGCGGGGGGGCAAATGAGCAGTTCTTC. Translated: CASSLRTSGGANEQFF. Supplemented by reference TRBV7-9 and TRBJ2-1, the full variable domain reads DTGVSQNPRHKITKRGQNVTFRCDPISEHNRLYWYRQTLGQGPEFLTYFQNEAQLEKSRLLSDRFSAERPKGSFSTLEIQRTEQGDSAMYLCASSLRTSGGANEQFFGPGTRLTVL.

The chain's CDR3 is CASSQGAKNIQYF. The CDR3 DNA reads as TGTGCCAGCAGCCAGGGAGCCAAAAACATTCAGTACTTC. The V and J genes are TRBV14 and TRBJ2-4; D not resolved. CDR1 is SGHDN, CDR2 FVKESK, per germline. V lost 3 bases, J lost 0 bases, and 3 bases lay in between. This CDR3 has 13 amino acids.

The J gene is TRBJ1-1, the V gene TRBV7-9; the match to TRBD1 covers 7 bases. CDR1 SEHNR and CDR2 FQNEAQ come from the germline V gene (reference sequence). V trimming: 2 bases; J trimming: 2 bases; junction bases outside the gene matches: 5. This CDR3 has 15 amino acids. The CDR3 DNA follows: TGTGCCAGCAGCTTACAAGGAGGGGGCAACACTGAAGCTTTCTTT. Encoded protein: CASSLQGGGNTEAFF.

CDR3: CASSLGTGGIRTDTQYF. CDR3 coding DNA: TGTGCCAGCAGCTTGGGGACAGGGGGAATAAGGACAGATACGCAGTATTTT. The chain links TRBV7-6 to TRBJ2-3, with 11 positions matching TRBD1. V shed 3 bases, J shed 3 bases, and the junction held 8 bases outside the gene matches. Germline loops: CDR1 SGHVS, CDR2 FNYEAQ. The CDR3 spans 17 residues. The complete variable domain, with remaining parts taken from reference TRBV7-6 and TRBJ2-3, reads GAGVSQSPRYKVTKRGQDVALRCDPISGHVSLYWYRQALGQGPEFLTYFNYEAQQDKSGLPNDRFSAERPEGSISTLTIQRTEQRDSAMYRCASSLGTGGIRTDTQYFGPGTRLTVL.

This chain connects TRBV28 to TRBJ2-1; 8 bases fit TRBD2. V gave up 7 bases and J gave up 3 bases; unmatched junction bases: 11. The germline V gene has CDR1 MDHEN and CDR2 SYDVKM. The CDR3 covers 16 residues. Here the CDR3 DNA reads TGTGCCAGCATGGAAGCGGGGGAGGGACGCTACAATGAGCAGTTCTTC. It specifies CASMEAGEGRYNEQFF.